The 21 T cell receptor beta chains reported below all come from one sample, sequenced in a study of PD-1 blockade in classical Hodgkin lymphoma (dated by TCRdb to 2020 to 2021). The sample's time point label is to be understood as: cycle 4 day 1 (C4D1), after less than 7 weeks of nivolumab. Relapse after autologous stem cell transplantation had occurred in all trial patients, and cohorts A, B and C were distinguished by prior brentuximab vedotin exposure. Libraries were made using the immunoSEQ multiplex PCR assay. The source is immuneACCESS, and TCRdb retained only in-frame sequences with V and J called. Part of the clones is not carried over; for the studies checked, unresolved V genes explain less than half of this, and the remainder is unexplained. This sample holds 64,000 or so clones; over 85% were observed only once. Of the sample, more than 7.5% falls within the top ten clones. Sample: peripheral blood mononuclear cells (PBMCs), taken before the fourth cycle of nivolumab. The receptors shown here come from a human donor with classical Hodgkin lymphoma.

The V and J genes are TRBV28 and TRBJ1-4, with D uncertain. Germline lookup yields CDR1 MDHEN and CDR2 SYDVKM. This CDR3 is built from 13 residues. V lost 3 bases, J lost 8 bases, and 10 bases lay in between. The chain's CDR3 is CASSLVGREKLFF. In DNA form, the CDR3 reads TGTGCCAGCAGTTTGGTAGGGAGGGAAAAACTGTTTTTT.

The rearrangement links TRBV5-4 to TRBJ1-1, with a tentative D call TRBD1 (5 bases). Germline-derived CDR1 and CDR2 are SGHNT and YYREEE (reference sequence). V was trimmed by 1 base and J by 6 bases, leaving 13 bases between them. The CDR3 consists of 14 residues. CDR3 coding DNA: TGTGCCAGCAGCTTGTGGCAGGGCTGGGCTGAAGCTTTCTTT. Its translation is CASSLWQGWAEAFF. Together with reference TRBV5-4 and TRBJ1-1, the CDR3 gives the full variable domain: ETGVTQSPTHLIKTRGQQVTLRCSSQSGHNTVSWYQQALGQGPQFIFQYYREEENGRGNFPPRFSGLQFPNYSSELNVNALELDDSALYLCASSLWQGWAEAFFGQGTRLTVV.

V gene TRBV11-2 combines with J gene TRBJ2-7, with 11 positions matching TRBD2. CDR3 length: 16 residues. Trimming took 5 bases from V and 3 from J; bases not matched to a gene: 9. The germline gives CDR1 SGHAT, CDR2 FQNNGV. CDR3 bases: TGTGCCAGCAGCCCACTAGCGGGAGTCTCTGACTACGAGCAGTACTTC. This encodes CASSPLAGVSDYEQYF.

The rearrangement uses TRBV5-5 and TRBJ2-1, with D maybe TRBD2 (6 bases). V was pared by 3 bases and J by 6 bases, with 13 bases between. Germline loops: CDR1 SGHKS, CDR2 YYEKEE (reference sequence). The CDR3 totals 14 residues. The CDR3 nucleotides read TGTGCCAGCAGCTCGGGACTGGGGTCCAATGAGCAGTTCTTC. Amino acids: CASSSGLGSNEQFF. Filled out from reference TRBV5-5 and TRBJ2-1, the complete variable domain reads DAGVTQSPTHLIKTRGQQVTLRCSPISGHKSVSWYQQVLGQGPQFIFQYYEKEERGRGNFPDRFSARQFPNYSSELNVNALLLGDSALYLCASSSGLGSNEQFFGPGTRLTVL.

The chain couples TRBV5-4 to TRBJ2-7; perhaps TRBD1 as D (6 bases). V was cut by 4 bases and J by 0 bases, with 14 bases left in between. The CDR3 has 15 residues. The germline V gene encodes CDR1 SGHNT and CDR2 YYREEE (reference sequence). In DNA, the CDR3 is TGTGCCAGCAGCCACCGGGACACATTCTCCTACGAGCAGTACTTC. Translated, it gives CASSHRDTFSYEQYF. The variable domain in full, with the rest retrieved from reference TRBV5-4 and TRBJ2-7, is ETGVTQSPTHLIKTRGQQVTLRCSSQSGHNTVSWYQQALGQGPQFIFQYYREEENGRGNFPPRFSGLQFPNYSSELNVNALELDDSALYLCASSHRDTFSYEQYFGPGTRLTVT.

The chain carries TRBV19 and TRBJ1-5; 8 bases map to TRBD1. J lost 1 base, V lost 1 base, and 3 bases had no gene match. Germline CDR1 and CDR2: LNHDA and SQIVND (reference sequence). The CDR3 is 16 residues long. The CDR3 here is CASSIGTGTSNQPQHF. The CDR3 DNA sequence: TGTGCCAGTAGTATAGGGACAGGGACAAGCAATCAGCCCCAGCATTTT.

This chain joins TRBV15 and TRBJ1-6, with D maybe TRBD1 (5 bases). The V end was cut by 8 bases, the J end by 7 bases, with 6 bases between. The CDR3 totals 11 residues. Germline V gene sequence: CDR1 LNHNV, CDR2 YYDKDF (reference sequence). The CDR3 nucleotides are TGTGCCACCGGGGGAAATTCACCCCTCCACTTT. Translation: CATGGNSPLHF. The full variable domain, completed using reference TRBV15 and TRBJ1-6, is DAMVIQNPRYQVTQFGKPVTLSCSQTLNHNVMYWYQQKSSQAPKLLFHYYDKDFNNEADTPDNFQSRRPNTSFCFLDIRSPGLGDTAMYLCATGGNSPLHFGNGTRLTVT.

The chain recombines TRBV6-6 with TRBJ1-5; D remains unclear. V was cut by 7 bases and J by 0 bases, with 13 bases left in between. Looked up from germline, CDR1 is MNHNY and CDR2 is SVGAGI (reference sequence). The CDR3 totals 15 residues. The CDR3 reads CASTPWQNSNQPQHF. CDR3 DNA: TGTGCCAGCACCCCCTGGCAGAATAGCAATCAGCCCCAGCATTTT.

This clone showed up just a few times. The V gene is TRBV28, the J gene TRBJ1-5; D not certain. Trimming pared 8 bases from V and 4 bases from J, leaving 15 bases between. The CDR3 consists of 14 residues. Germline loops: CDR1 MDHEN, CDR2 SYDVKM. The CDR3 region has the DNA TGTGCCAGCCGATTCGTACAGCTTAATCAGCCCCAGCATTTT. Translation: CASRFVQLNQPQHF.

The table lists this clone with a count of one. The chain links TRBV10-3 to TRBJ2-7, with a weak D call TRBD1 (5 bases). The V gene lost 2 bases and the J gene lost 2 bases, with 10 bases spanning the gap. This CDR3 is 14 amino acids long. The germline CDR1 and CDR2 sequences are ENHRY and SYGVKD. The CDR3 region has the DNA TGTGCCATCAGTGAGCAAGCAGGGACCTACGAGCAGTACTTC. Encoded protein: CAISEQAGTYEQYF.

This clone was seen a single time. The gene calls are TRBV28 and TRBJ2-2; D is unresolved. V lost 2 bases and J lost 4, with 8 bases in between. Germline V gene sequence: CDR1 MDHEN, CDR2 SYDVKM. The CDR3 is made up of 14 amino acids. CDR3 sequence reads: CASSLRMATGELFF. For the CDR3, the DNA is TGTGCCAGCAGTTTAAGGATGGCCACCGGGGAGCTGTTTTTT.

The sample holds a few counts of this clone. V is TRBV27 and J is TRBJ2-7; TRBD2 might be the D (5 bases). The V end was cut by 3 bases, the J end by 1 base, with 10 bases between. The V gene's germline CDR1 is MNHEY and CDR2 SMNVEV (reference sequence). The length of the CDR3 is 14 residues. The CDR3 DNA reads TGTGCCAGCAGTTTCGGGGATGGGTCCTACGAGCAGTACTTC. Its translation is CASSFGDGSYEQYF.

The rearrangement joins TRBV18 to TRBJ2-3; D gene uncertain. Trimming left V 4 bases short and J 0 bases short, with 14 bases between. This CDR3 comprises 16 residues. Germline CDR1 KGHSH, CDR2 LQKENI. CDR3 amino acids: CASSQSAADSTDTQYF. DNA of the CDR3: TGTGCCAGCTCACAATCCGCGGCGGATAGCACAGATACGCAGTATTTT.

The chain uses TRBV28 and TRBJ2-3; the match to TRBD2 covers 8 bases. CDR3 length: 15 residues. CDR1 and CDR2 from the germline V gene are MDHEN and SYDVKM. Trimming cost V 4 bases and J 5 bases; bases outside gene matches: 8. CDR3 sequence (DNA): TGTGCCAGCAGTTCCCGGGTAGCGGGGAGAGATACGCAGTATTTT. Translated: CASSSRVAGRDTQYF.

This chain links TRBV10-3 with TRBJ2-3; 12 bases fit TRBD1. The CDR3 loop spans 16 amino acids. V gave up 3 bases and J gave up 6 bases; unmatched junction bases: 7. CDR1 is ENHRY, CDR2 SYGVKD, per germline. CDR3 nucleotides: TGTGCCATCAGTGACGGGGACAGGGGGCGCCCTGATACGCAGTATTTT. It specifies CAISDGDRGRPDTQYF.

This chain links TRBV10-3 with TRBJ1-4; 7 bases map to TRBD1. This CDR3 region has 14 residues. The germline V gene encodes CDR1 ENHRY and CDR2 SYGVKD. With V trimmed by 2 bases and J by 8 bases, 5 bases remained unmatched. The CDR3: CAISEPGGGEKLFF. The DNA for the CDR3 is TGTGCCATCAGTGAGCCAGGGGGGGGAGAAAAACTGTTTTTT.

The rearrangement uses TRBV7-9 and TRBJ1-6, with TRBD1 matching over 8 bases. CDR1 and CDR2 from the germline V gene are SEHNR and FQNEAQ (reference sequence). The CDR3 covers 13 residues. V was clipped by 3 bases and J by 10 bases; unmatched bases: 2. CDR3 residues: CASSLDRDSPLHF. CDR3 DNA sequence: TGTGCCAGCAGCTTGGACAGGGACTCACCCCTCCACTTT.

The chain recombines TRBV6-1 with TRBJ1-5; the D gene is possibly TRBD1 (6 bases). V lost 7 bases and J lost 8, with 18 bases in between. Germline CDR1 is MNHNS and CDR2 is SASEGT. The CDR3 has 14 amino acids. The DNA of the CDR3 is TGTGCCAGCACCGAGAGGACAGCCAGAGAGCCCCAGCATTTT. Its translation is CASTERTAREPQHF.

The chain links TRBV7-8 to TRBJ1-5; tentative D call: TRBD1 (5 bases). Germline V gene lookup returns CDR1 SGHVS and CDR2 FQNEAQ. Trimming took 5 bases from V and 6 from J, leaving 23 bases between them. This CDR3 has 17 amino acids. CDR3 protein: CASSPLGSQGLLQPQHF. CDR3 nucleotides: TGTGCCAGCAGCCCCTTGGGCAGCCAGGGACTACTTCAGCCCCAGCATTTT.

The V call is TRBV19, the J call TRBJ2-1; 11 positions match TRBD2. The CDR3 is 16 amino acids. Germline V lookup: CDR1 LNHDA, CDR2 SQIVND (reference sequence). With V trimmed by 2 bases and J by 4 bases, 4 bases remained unmatched. The CDR3 loop is CASSIKGLAAYNEQFF. The CDR3 DNA follows: TGTGCCAGTAGTATAAAGGGACTAGCGGCGTACAATGAGCAGTTCTTC.

This chain joins TRBV15 and TRBJ2-5, with D hard to call. This CDR3 has 15 residues. Germline assignment: CDR1 LNHNV and CDR2 YYDKDF (reference sequence). The ends were cut back, 5 bases at V and 2 bases at J, with 15 bases in the middle. DNA of the CDR3: TGTGCCACCAGCTCCCTAGAAACAGCGCAAGAGACCCAGTACTTC. It encodes CATSSLETAQETQYF.